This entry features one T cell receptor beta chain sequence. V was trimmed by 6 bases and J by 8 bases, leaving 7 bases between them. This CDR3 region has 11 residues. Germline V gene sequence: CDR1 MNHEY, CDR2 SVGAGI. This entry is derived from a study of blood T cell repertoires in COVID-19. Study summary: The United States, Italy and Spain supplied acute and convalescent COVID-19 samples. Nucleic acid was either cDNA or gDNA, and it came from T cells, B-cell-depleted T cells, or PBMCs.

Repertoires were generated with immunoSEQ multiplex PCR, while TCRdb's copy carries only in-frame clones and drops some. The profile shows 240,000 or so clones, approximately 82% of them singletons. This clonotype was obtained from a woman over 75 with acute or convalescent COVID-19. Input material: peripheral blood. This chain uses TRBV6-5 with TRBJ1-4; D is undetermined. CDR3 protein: CASSHGEKLFF. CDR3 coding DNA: TGTGCCAGCAGCCACGGGGAAAAACTGTTTTTT.